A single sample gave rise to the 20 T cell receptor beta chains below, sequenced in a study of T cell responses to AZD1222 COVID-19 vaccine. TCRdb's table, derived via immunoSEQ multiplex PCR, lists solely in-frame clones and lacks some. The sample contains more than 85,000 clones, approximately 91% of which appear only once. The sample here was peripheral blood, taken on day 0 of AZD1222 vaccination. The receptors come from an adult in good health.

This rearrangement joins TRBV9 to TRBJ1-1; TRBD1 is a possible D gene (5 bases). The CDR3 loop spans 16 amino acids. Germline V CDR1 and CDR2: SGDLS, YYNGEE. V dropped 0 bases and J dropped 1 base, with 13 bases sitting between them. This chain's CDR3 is CASSVVQGGANTEAFF. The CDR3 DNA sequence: TGTGCCAGCAGCGTAGTCCAGGGTGGGGCGAACACTGAAGCTTTCTTT. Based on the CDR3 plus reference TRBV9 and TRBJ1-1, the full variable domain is DSGVTQTPKHLITATGQRVTLRCSPRSGDLSVYWYQQSLDQGLQFLIQYYNGEERAKGNILERFSAQQFPDLHSELNLSSLELGDSALYFCASSVVQGGANTEAFFGQGTRLTVV.

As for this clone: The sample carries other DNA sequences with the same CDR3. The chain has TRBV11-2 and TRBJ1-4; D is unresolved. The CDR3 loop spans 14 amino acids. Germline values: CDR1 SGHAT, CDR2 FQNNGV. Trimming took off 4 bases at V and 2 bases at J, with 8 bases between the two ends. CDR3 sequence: CASSSSWTNEKLFF. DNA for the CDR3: TGTGCCAGCAGCTCCTCCTGGACTAATGAAAAACTGTTTTTT.

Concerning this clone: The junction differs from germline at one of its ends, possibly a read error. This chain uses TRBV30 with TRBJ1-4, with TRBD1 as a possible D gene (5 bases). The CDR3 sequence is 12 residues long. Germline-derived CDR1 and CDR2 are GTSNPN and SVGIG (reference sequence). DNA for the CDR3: TGTGCCTGGAGTGGTATGGGACTCTCGATTGTTTTT. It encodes CAWSGMGLSIVF.

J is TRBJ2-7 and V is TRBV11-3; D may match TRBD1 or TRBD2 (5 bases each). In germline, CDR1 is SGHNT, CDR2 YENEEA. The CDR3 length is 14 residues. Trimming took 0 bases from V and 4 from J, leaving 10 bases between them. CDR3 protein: CASSLEGVQYEQYV. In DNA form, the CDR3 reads TGTGCCAGCAGCTTAGAGGGGGTGCAATACGAGCAGTACGTC.

The CDR3 bases are TGTGCCAGCAGTGCAGTCGGCTCCTACGAGCAGTACTTC. Protein sequence: CASSAVGSYEQYF. V is TRBV2 and J is TRBJ2-7; D unclear. There are 13 residues in the CDR3. Trimming stripped 4 bases from V and 0 bases from J, with 7 bases between. CDR1 is SNHLY and CDR2 is FYNNEI in the germline V gene.

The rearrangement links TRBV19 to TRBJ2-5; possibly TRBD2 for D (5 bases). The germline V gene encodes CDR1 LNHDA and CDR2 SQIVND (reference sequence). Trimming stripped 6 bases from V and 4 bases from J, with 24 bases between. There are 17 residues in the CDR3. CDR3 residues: CASSPGSLVSGAETQYF. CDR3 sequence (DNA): TGTGCCAGTAGCCCGGGGTCTCTGGTGAGTGGCGCAGAGACCCAGTACTTC.

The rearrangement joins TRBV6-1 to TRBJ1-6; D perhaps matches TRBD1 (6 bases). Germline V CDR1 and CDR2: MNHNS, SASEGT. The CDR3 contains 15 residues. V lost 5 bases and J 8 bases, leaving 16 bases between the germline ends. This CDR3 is CASSHRVGYDSPLHF. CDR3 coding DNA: TGTGCCAGCAGTCACAGGGTGGGGTATGATTCACCCCTCCACTTT.

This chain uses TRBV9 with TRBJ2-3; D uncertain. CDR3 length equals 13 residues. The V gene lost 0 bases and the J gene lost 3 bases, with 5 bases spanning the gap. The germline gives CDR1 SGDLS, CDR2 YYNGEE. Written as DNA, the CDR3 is TGTGCCAGCAGCGTAGTTCAGACAGATACGCAGTATTTT. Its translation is CASSVVQTDTQYF.

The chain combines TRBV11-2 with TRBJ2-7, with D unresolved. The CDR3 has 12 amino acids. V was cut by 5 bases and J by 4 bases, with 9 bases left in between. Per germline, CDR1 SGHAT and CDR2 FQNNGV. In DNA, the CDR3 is TGTGCCAGCAGCCTTTTCTTTTACGAGCAGTACGTC. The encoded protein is CASSLFFYEQYV.

The CDR3 region is CATAGTSYNEQFF. CDR3 DNA sequence: TGTGCCACCGCCGGGACATCTTACAATGAGCAGTTCTTC. The chain carries TRBV28 and TRBJ2-1, with D tentatively TRBD1 (6 bases). The germline V gene has CDR1 MDHEN and CDR2 SYDVKM. With 10 bases removed from V and 4 bases from J, the gap between germline ends came to 14 bases. The CDR3 consists of 13 residues.

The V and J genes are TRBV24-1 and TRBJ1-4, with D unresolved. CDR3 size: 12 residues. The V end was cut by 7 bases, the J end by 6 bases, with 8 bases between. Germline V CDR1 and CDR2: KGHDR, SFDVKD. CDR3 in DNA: TGTGCCACCAGAGGGTCGGATGAAAAACTGTTTTTT. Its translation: CATRGSDEKLFF.

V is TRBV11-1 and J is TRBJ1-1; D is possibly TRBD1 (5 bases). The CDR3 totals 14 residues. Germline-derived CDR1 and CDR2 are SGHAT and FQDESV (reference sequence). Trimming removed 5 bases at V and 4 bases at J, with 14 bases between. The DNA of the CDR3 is TGTGCCAGCAGCCGTACAGGCACCGTCACTGAAGCTTTCTTT. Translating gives CASSRTGTVTEAFF.

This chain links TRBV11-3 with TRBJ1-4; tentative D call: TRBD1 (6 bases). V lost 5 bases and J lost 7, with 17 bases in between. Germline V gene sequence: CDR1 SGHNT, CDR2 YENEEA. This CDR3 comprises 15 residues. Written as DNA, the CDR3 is TGTGCCAGCAGCCCGGGAGGGCGGACAGCTGAAAAACTGTTTTTT. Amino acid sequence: CASSPGGRTAEKLFF. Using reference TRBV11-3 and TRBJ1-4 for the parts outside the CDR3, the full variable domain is EAGVVQSPRYKIIEKKQPVAFWCNPISGHNTLYWYLQNLGQGPELLIRYENEEAVDDSQLPKDRFSAERLKGVDSTLKIQPAELGDSAVYLCASSPGGRTAEKLFFGSGTQLSVL.

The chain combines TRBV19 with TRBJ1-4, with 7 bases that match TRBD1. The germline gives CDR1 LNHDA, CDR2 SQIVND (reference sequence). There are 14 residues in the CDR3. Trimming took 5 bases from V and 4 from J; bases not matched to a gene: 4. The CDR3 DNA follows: TGTGCCAGTAGTTTGGGACAGATTAATGAAAAACTGTTTTTT. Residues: CASSLGQINEKLFF.

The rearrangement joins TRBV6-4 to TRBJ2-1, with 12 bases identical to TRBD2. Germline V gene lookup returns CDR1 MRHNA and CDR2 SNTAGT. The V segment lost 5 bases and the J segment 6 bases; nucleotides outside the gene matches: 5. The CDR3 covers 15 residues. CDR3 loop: CASSWLAGGGNEQFF. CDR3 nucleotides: TGTGCCAGCAGTTGGCTAGCGGGAGGGGGCAATGAGCAGTTCTTC.

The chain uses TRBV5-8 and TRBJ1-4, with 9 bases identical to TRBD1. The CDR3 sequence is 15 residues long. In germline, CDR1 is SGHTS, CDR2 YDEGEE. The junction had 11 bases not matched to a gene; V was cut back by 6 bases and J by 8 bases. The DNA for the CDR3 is TGTGCCAGCACCCCGGCGGGACAGGGACGAGAAAAACTGTTTTTT. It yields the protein CASTPAGQGREKLFF.

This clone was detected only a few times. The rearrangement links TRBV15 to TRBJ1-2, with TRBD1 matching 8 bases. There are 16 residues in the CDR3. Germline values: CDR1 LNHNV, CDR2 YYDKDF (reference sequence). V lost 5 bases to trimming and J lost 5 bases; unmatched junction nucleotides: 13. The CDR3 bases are TGTGCCACCAGCCCCCAAGCGACAGGGGTATGGTATGGCTACACCTTC. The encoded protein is CATSPQATGVWYGYTF.

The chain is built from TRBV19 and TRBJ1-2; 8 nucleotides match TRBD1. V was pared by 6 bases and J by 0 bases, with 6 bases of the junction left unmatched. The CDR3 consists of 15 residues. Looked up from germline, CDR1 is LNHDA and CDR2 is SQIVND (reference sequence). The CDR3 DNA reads TGTGCCAGTAGGCCCAGGGGGCCCGCTAACTATGGCTACACCTTC. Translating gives CASRPRGPANYGYTF.

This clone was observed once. CDR3 residues: CASSQPSGSGYTF. The CDR3 DNA reads as TGTGCCAGCAGCCAGCCTTCAGGGAGCGGCTACACCTTC. The chain links TRBV3-1 (or the pseudogene TRBV3-2) to TRBJ1-2; maybe TRBD1 (5 bases). This CDR3 contains 13 residues. Trimming cost V 3 bases and J 8 bases, with 13 bases left between them. The germline V gene encodes CDR1 LGHDT and CDR2 YNNKEL (reference sequence).

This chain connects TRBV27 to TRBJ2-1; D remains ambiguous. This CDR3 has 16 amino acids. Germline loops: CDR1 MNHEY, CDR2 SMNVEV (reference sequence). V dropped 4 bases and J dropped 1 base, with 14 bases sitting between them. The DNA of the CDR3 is TGTGCCAGCAGTTCCCTCCTAGTGTCGTCCTACAATGAGCAGTTCTTC. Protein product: CASSSLLVSSYNEQFF.